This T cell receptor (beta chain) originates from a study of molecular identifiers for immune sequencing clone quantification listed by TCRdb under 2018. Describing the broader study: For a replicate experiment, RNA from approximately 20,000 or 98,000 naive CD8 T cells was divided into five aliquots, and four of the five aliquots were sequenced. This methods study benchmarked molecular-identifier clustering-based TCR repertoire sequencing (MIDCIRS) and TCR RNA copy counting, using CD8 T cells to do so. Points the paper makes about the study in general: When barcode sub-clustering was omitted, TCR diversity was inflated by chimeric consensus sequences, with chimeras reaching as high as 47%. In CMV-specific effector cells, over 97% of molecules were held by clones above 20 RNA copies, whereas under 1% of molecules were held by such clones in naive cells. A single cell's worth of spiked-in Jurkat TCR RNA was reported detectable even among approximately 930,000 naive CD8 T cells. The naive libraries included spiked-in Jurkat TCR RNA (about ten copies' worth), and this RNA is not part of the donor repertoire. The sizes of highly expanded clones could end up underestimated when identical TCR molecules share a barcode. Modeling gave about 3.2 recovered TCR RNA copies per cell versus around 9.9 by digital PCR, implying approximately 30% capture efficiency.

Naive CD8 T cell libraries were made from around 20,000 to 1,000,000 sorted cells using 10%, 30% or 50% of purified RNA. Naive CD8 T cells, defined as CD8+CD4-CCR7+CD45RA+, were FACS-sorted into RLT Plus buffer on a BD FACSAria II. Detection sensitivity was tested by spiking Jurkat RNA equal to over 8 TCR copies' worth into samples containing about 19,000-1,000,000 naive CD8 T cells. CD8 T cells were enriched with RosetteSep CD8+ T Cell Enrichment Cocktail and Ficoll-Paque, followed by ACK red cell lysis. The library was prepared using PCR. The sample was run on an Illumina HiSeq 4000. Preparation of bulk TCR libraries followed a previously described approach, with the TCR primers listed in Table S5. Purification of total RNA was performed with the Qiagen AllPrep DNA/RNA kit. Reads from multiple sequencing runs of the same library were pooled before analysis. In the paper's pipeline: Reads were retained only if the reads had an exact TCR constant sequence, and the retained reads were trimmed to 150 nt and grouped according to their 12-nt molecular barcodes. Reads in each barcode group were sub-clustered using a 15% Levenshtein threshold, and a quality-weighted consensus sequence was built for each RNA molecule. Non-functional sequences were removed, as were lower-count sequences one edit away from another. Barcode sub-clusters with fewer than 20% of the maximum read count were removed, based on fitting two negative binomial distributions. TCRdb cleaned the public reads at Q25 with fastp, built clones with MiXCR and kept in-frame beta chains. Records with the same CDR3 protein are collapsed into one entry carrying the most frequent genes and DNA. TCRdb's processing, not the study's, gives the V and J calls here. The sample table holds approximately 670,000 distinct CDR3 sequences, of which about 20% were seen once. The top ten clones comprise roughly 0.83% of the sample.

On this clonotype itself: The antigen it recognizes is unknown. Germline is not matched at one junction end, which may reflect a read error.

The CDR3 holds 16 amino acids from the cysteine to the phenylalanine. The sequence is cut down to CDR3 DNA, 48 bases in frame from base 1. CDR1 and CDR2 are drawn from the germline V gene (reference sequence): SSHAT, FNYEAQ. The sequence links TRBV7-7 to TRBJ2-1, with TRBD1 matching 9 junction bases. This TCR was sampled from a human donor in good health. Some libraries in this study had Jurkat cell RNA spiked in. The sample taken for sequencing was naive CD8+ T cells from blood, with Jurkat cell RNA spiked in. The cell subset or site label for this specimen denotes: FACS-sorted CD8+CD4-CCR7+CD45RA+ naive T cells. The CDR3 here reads CASSDGPGQGHNEQFF. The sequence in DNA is TGTGCTAGCAGCGATGGTCCGGGACAGGGCCACAATGAGCAGTTCTTC.